This entry features one T cell receptor beta chain sequence. These data come from a study of blood T cell repertoires in COVID-19. Study-wide background: The United States, Italy and Spain supplied acute and convalescent COVID-19 samples. From T cells, B-cell-depleted T cells, or PBMCs came the material, which was cDNA or gDNA.

In the original workflow: Reference gene primer amplification gave estimated nucleated cell counts. Repertoires were generated with immunoSEQ multiplex PCR, while TCRdb's copy carries only in-frame clones and drops some. D and trimming come from the DNA, and the V and J calls and clone size come from that table. The sample lists about 200,000 clones, just over 85% occurring once. Looked up from germline, CDR1 is MNHEY and CDR2 is SMNVEV (reference sequence). Trimming took off 2 bases at V and 0 bases at J, with 8 bases between the two ends. This CDR3 has 16 amino acids. The specimen sequenced was peripheral blood. V gene TRBV27 combines with J gene TRBJ1-6; D gene uncertain. The clonotype comes from a man aged 45 to 65 with acute or convalescent COVID-19. The CDR3 nucleotides are TGTGCCAGCAGTTTAAACCGGGGCTCCTATAATTCACCCCTCCACTTT. Its translation is CASSLNRGSYNSPLHF.